The clone carrying this T cell receptor (beta chain) was observed once. Blood was sampled at baseline, cycle 4 day 1, and cycle 7 day 1. There are 16 residues in the CDR3. Germline CDR1 and CDR2: SGHTA and FQGTGA. Deletions cut 5 bases from V and 0 bases from J, with 16 bases between. The data were obtained in a study of OX40 agonist ivuxolimab in advanced cancers. Overall study: Intravenous ivuxolimab at 0.01 to 10 mg/kg was given to patients every 2 weeks. The dose-escalation cohort was around 83% male, with a mean age of around 60 years, ranging about 23 to 79.

Data came from immunoSEQ multiplex PCR; TCRdb stores just in-frame clones and leaves some out. The sample contains over 50,000 clones, 75% to 90% of which appear only once. The TCR was taken from an adult with an advanced solid tumor such as melanoma, head and neck, liver or kidney cancer. The input for sequencing was CD4+ or CD8+ T cells sorted from blood, taken in a trial of the OX40 agonist ivuxolimab. This chain joins TRBV7-3 and TRBJ2-5, with D uncertain. CDR3 sequence (DNA): TGTGCCAGCAGCCCCCGCCACCGGATGTACCAAGAGACCCAGTACTTC. Its translation: CASSPRHRMYQETQYF.